The 22 T cell receptor beta chains listed next were all sequenced from one sample in a study of blood T cells in healthy people across ages. Through a sample-barcoded 5' primer and a J-beta primer mix, a second PCR was run for roughly 6 to 11 cycles. TCRdb re-analysed the 5' RACE reads in MiXCR, keeping a single row per CDR3 protein. In the table there are roughly 1.7 million distinct CDR3 sequences, around 35% of which are singletons. Sequences were obtained from blood. These receptors were collected from a woman under 40 in good health.

This clonotype was detected many times. This rearrangement joins TRBV29-1 to TRBJ1-2; the D is unclear. Trimming took off 0 bases at V and 8 bases at J, with 7 bases between the two ends. Germline values: CDR1 SQVTM, CDR2 ANQGSEA. This CDR3 has 11 residues. CDR3 sequence reads: CSVEEGGGYTF. CDR3 in DNA: TGCAGCGTTGAAGAGGGTGGCGGCTACACCTTC.

V usage is TRBV28 and J usage is TRBJ2-5; 7 bases match TRBD1. The CDR3 totals 13 residues. Germline V gene lookup returns CDR1 MDHEN and CDR2 SYDVKM. J was trimmed by 5 bases and V by 10 bases; bases with no gene match: 10. The DNA of the CDR3 is TGTGCCATCCAAAGGGGGCTCGGGGAGACCCAGTACTTC. This sequence encodes CAIQRGLGETQYF.

On this clonotype itself: At one boundary the junction diverges from the germline segment, which might be a read error. The chain joins TRBV3-1 to TRBJ2-5; a weak D match, TRBD1 (5 bases). The J call is in doubt because the DNA end fits TRBJ2-7 better. The CDR3 is 15 amino acids. In germline, CDR1 is LGHDT, CDR2 YNNKEL (reference sequence). In nucleotides, the CDR3 is TGTGCCAGCGGCCAAGGGCAGGGCCTATCCTACGAGCAGTACTTC. This sequence encodes CASGQGQGLSYEQYF.

Many counts were recorded for this clonotype. The V gene is TRBV12-3 or TRBV12-4, the J gene TRBJ2-7; no reliable D call. The CDR3 sequence is 14 residues long. Trimming pared 2 bases from V and 2 bases from J, leaving 10 bases between. CDR3 sequence reads: CASSLLGRAYEQYF. In DNA form, the CDR3 reads TGTGCCAGCAGTTTACTTGGACGGGCCTACGAGCAGTACTTC.

DNA of the CDR3: TGTGCCAGCAGGGAGGGACACCGAGGAGGCTACACCTTC. It translates to CASREGHRGGYTF. The V gene is TRBV2, the J gene TRBJ1-2, with D possibly matching TRBD1 (6 bases). There are 13 residues in the CDR3. Germline V CDR1 and CDR2: SNHLY, FYNNEI. Trimming took off 6 bases at V and 8 bases at J, with 16 bases between the two ends.

This clonotype occurred many times. The V call is TRBV7-9, the J call TRBJ2-5, with 7 nucleotides matching TRBD2. The V gene end was trimmed by 4 bases and the J gene end by 4 bases; junction bases not matched to a gene: 15. Germline loops: CDR1 SEHNR, CDR2 FQNEAQ (reference sequence). This CDR3 comprises 17 residues. CDR3 coding DNA: TGTGCCAGCAGCTCCGCGTGGGAGGGTGCTTTGGGAGAGACCCAGTACTTC. It codes for CASSSAWEGALGETQYF. The entire variable domain, with the rest obtained from reference TRBV7-9 and TRBJ2-5, is as follows: DTGVSQNPRHKITKRGQNVTFRCDPISEHNRLYWYRQTLGQGPEFLTYFQNEAQLEKSRLLSDRFSAERPKGSFSTLEIQRTEQGDSAMYLCASSSAWEGALGETQYFGPGTRLLVL.

The rearrangement joins TRBV25-1 to TRBJ1-2, with TRBD1 matching 9 bases. The ends lost 2 bases at V and 4 bases at J; junction bases unmatched: 8. Germline V gives CDR1 MGHDK, CDR2 SYGVNS. There are 16 residues in the CDR3. The CDR3 here is CASSEALQGAFYGYTF. DNA for the CDR3: TGTGCCAGCAGTGAAGCGCTACAGGGGGCATTCTATGGCTACACCTTC.

This clonotype came up a few times. The chain recombines TRBV2 with TRBJ2-5; 10 positions match TRBD2. CDR3 length equals 17 residues. Germline CDR1 and CDR2: SNHLY and FYNNEI. With V trimmed by 8 bases and J by 3 bases, 15 bases remained unmatched. CDR3 sequence (DNA): TGTGCCAGCGACGGTCAGCGGGAGGGCCAGTTTGAAGAGACCCAGTACTTC. Its protein product is CASDGQREGQFEETQYF. The whole variable domain, filled in from reference TRBV2 and TRBJ2-5, reads EPEVTQTPSHQVTQMGQEVILRCVPISNHLYFYWYRQILGQKVEFLVSFYNNEISEKSEIFDDQFSVERPDGSNFTLKIRSTKLEDSAMYFCASDGQREGQFEETQYFGPGTRLLVL.

J is TRBJ1-2 and V is TRBV7-8; D is unclear. The CDR3 is 14 amino acids. Germline-derived CDR1 and CDR2 are SGHVS and FQNEAQ. The V end was cut by 1 base, the J end by 8 bases, with 14 bases between. CDR3 sequence (DNA): TGTGCCAGCAGCTTAGATCTGGACGTTAAAGGCTACACCTTC. Its protein is CASSLDLDVKGYTF.

The CDR3: CASSQDAGNGYTF. Written as DNA, the CDR3 is TGCGCCAGCAGCCAAGATGCAGGGAATGGCTACACCTTC. The chain is built from TRBV4-1 and TRBJ1-2; D possibly corresponds to TRBD1 (5 bases). There are 13 residues in the CDR3. Germline CDR1 MGHRA, CDR2 YSYEKL. V gave up 0 bases and J gave up 6 bases, with 8 bases separating them.

This clonotype has a single count. The chain combines TRBV28 with TRBJ1-5; 8 bases match TRBD1. CDR3 size: 16 residues. V shed 6 bases and J 1 base; nucleotides not matched to a gene: 8. From germline, CDR1 is MDHEN and CDR2 SYDVKM. The CDR3 coding sequence is TGTGCCAGCAGCATCTTGACAGGGGACAGCAATCAGCCCCAGCATTTT. The encoded protein is CASSILTGDSNQPQHF.

The gene calls are TRBV7-9 and TRBJ2-7, with TRBD2 identical over 7 bases. Germline CDR1 and CDR2: SEHNR and FQNEAQ (reference sequence). V shed 3 bases, J shed 5 bases, and the junction held 7 bases outside the gene matches. The CDR3 has 14 residues. The CDR3 DNA reads as TGTGCCAGCAGCTTCCTTACGGGGGGAAACGAGCAGTACTTC. Protein product: CASSFLTGGNEQYF.

CDR3 in amino acids: CASSPDKGSNYGYTF. As DNA, the CDR3 is TGCGCCAGCAGCCCCGACAAAGGGTCTAACTATGGCTACACCTTC. The V gene is TRBV4-1, the J gene TRBJ1-2; the D is unclear. V lost 4 bases and J 0 bases, leaving 12 bases between the germline ends. Germline assignment: CDR1 MGHRA and CDR2 YSYEKL. CDR3 length: 15 amino acids.

This clonotype has a count of ten or more. The chain combines TRBV10-3 with TRBJ2-7; 7 positions match TRBD1. V dropped 7 bases and J dropped 9; count of bases not matched to a gene: 12. This CDR3 is built from 13 residues. CDR1 is ENHRY and CDR2 is SYGVKD in the germline V gene. CDR3 protein: CAINRDRAQGQYF. DNA for the CDR3: TGTGCCATCAACCGGGACAGAGCCCAGGGGCAGTACTTC.

The rearrangement joins TRBV12-3 or TRBV12-4 to TRBJ1-2; D is possibly TRBD1 (5 bases). This CDR3 comprises 15 residues. V was shortened by 3 bases and J by 2 bases, with 13 bases between the two germline ends. CDR3 residues: CASSFAGGVNYGYTF. The CDR3 nucleotides read TGTGCCAGCAGTTTTGCAGGAGGGGTGAACTATGGCTACACCTTC.

The V gene is TRBV6-6, the J gene TRBJ1-5; 8 bases map to TRBD1. This CDR3 has 16 amino acids. The trim removed 0 bases at V and 8 bases at J, leaving 9 bases unmatched. CDR1 and CDR2 (germline): MNHNY, SVGAGI (reference sequence). CDR3 DNA: TGTGCCAGCAGTTACTCGTCGGGAGACAGGGGTGAGCCCCAGCATTTT. It is translated as CASSYSSGDRGEPQHF.

This clonotype has just a few counts. The rearrangement links TRBV5-1 to TRBJ1-2; D is unclear. This CDR3 region has 13 residues. Trimming took 0 bases from V and 2 from J, leaving 5 bases between them. Germline V lookup: CDR1 SGHRS, CDR2 YFSETQ. CDR3 sequence: CASSLEFNYGYTF. The CDR3 coding sequence is TGCGCCAGCAGCTTGGAGTTCAACTATGGCTACACCTTC.

This sequence joins TRBV6-1 and TRBJ1-1; tentatively, D is TRBD1 (6 bases). Germline loops: CDR1 MNHNS, CDR2 SASEGT. The CDR3 is 14 residues long. Trimming removed 2 bases at V and 5 bases at J, with 12 bases between. The CDR3, as DNA: TGTGCCAGCAGTGAAACAGGGAGTTGGACTGAAGCTTTCTTT. Translation gives CASSETGSWTEAFF.

The chain recombines TRBV20-1 with TRBJ2-7, with 9 bases that match TRBD2. The CDR3 contains 16 residues. V trimming: 2 bases; J trimming: 2 bases; junction bases outside the gene matches: 10. Germline CDR1 reads DFQATT; CDR2 reads SNEGSKA (reference sequence). The DNA for the CDR3 is TGCAGTGCTAGACCATGGCGGGGGGGCGACGCCTACGAGCAGTACTTC. It translates to CSARPWRGGDAYEQYF.

This clonotype was picked up a small number of times. The CDR3 is CASSYYGDRQETQYF. The CDR3 DNA reads as TGCGCCAGCAGCTACTATGGGGACAGACAAGAGACCCAGTACTTC. J is TRBJ2-5 and V is TRBV5-1, with TRBD1 identical over 7 bases. V was pared by 3 bases and J by 2 bases, with 7 bases of the junction left unmatched. This CDR3 has 15 amino acids. CDR1 SGHRS and CDR2 YFSETQ come from the germline V gene.

This chain uses TRBV6-2 or TRBV6-3 with TRBJ2-3; 10 nucleotides align to TRBD2. Germline trimming cut 7 bases from V and 0 bases from J; bases unmatched to any gene: 10. The CDR3 has 17 residues. Germline V lookup: CDR1 MNHEY, CDR2 SVGEGT. CDR3 nucleotides: TGTGCCAGCAAGGGTAGCGGGAGGCCACGGAGCACAGATACGCAGTATTTT. Its translation is CASKGSGRPRSTDTQYF.

This clonotype has just one count. CDR3: CASSHPQAGGGGELFF. The CDR3 DNA reads TGCGCCAGCAGCCATCCACAGGCGGGAGGCGGCGGGGAGCTGTTTTTT. The chain carries TRBV4-1 and TRBJ2-2; 8 bases match TRBD2. CDR1 MGHRA and CDR2 YSYEKL come from the germline V gene. V lost 3 bases, J lost 7 bases, and 10 bases stayed unmatched. The CDR3 has 16 amino acids.